A selection of T cell receptor beta chains follows, all from one sample in a study of cytomegalovirus exposure and HLA in healthy donors. Measured with immunoSEQ multiplex PCR; TCRdb has only the in-frame clones, and not every one. The table has under 150,000 clones, around 70% seen once. Sequenced: PBMCs. These receptor sequences come from a woman aged 60-70 years in good health and CMV-seropositive. The conserved cysteine and the conserved F or W are not part of the CDR3 here. Only part of the rows carry a size: once, few, many, or a class if the clone is expanded.

j_call: TRBJ2-3; clone_size: few; v_call: TRBV2; cdr3_aa: ASTQGLPTDTQY
j_call: TRBJ1-4; clone_size: once; v_call: TRBV5-1; cdr3_aa: ASSMGFGEKLF
j_call: TRBJ1-1; clone_size: -; v_call: TRBV25-1; cdr3_aa: ASTYSGFGAF
j_call: TRBJ2-3; clone_size: few; v_call: TRBV4-2; cdr3_aa: ASSQDRLATDTQY
j_call: TRBJ2-5; clone_size: -; v_call: TRBV11-3; cdr3_aa: ASSLDGGGQETQY
j_call: TRBJ2-3; clone_size: -; v_call: TRBV18; cdr3_aa: ASSPSGTDTQY
j_call: TRBJ1-5; clone_size: -; v_call: TRBV10-3; cdr3_aa: AIRGTGLGNQPQH
j_call: TRBJ2-3; clone_size: -; v_call: TRBV7-8; cdr3_aa: ASSLVRGWTDTQY
j_call: TRBJ1-1; clone_size: -; v_call: TRBV9; cdr3_aa: ASSVVGRNTEAF
j_call: TRBJ2-1; clone_size: -; v_call: TRBV19; cdr3_aa: ASSTRTSGGANEQF
j_call: TRBJ1-1; clone_size: -; v_call: TRBV9; cdr3_aa: ASSGGKGTEAF
j_call: TRBJ1-1; clone_size: -; v_call: TRBV6-1; cdr3_aa: ASSEELRTEAF
j_call: TRBJ1-6; clone_size: once; v_call: TRBV15; cdr3_aa: ATSRDRNSNSPLH
j_call: TRBJ2-4; clone_size: -; v_call: TRBV5-4; cdr3_aa: ASSLGKIEDIQY
j_call: TRBJ2-1; clone_size: few; v_call: TRBV5-1; cdr3_aa: ASSLAGQGQITYNEQF
j_call: TRBJ2-5; clone_size: few; v_call: TRBV6-1; cdr3_aa: ASSVGGEETQY
j_call: TRBJ1-4; clone_size: few; v_call: TRBV7-9; cdr3_aa: ASSSPRGTNEKLF
j_call: TRBJ2-5; clone_size: few; v_call: TRBV5-5; cdr3_aa: ASSLEGRQETQY
j_call: -; clone_size: -; v_call: TRBV14; cdr3_aa: ASRYRSSYEQY
j_call: TRBJ2-1; clone_size: -; v_call: TRBV7-3; cdr3_aa: ASSSFEGDRNNEQF
j_call: TRBJ1-2; clone_size: -; v_call: TRBV7-6; cdr3_aa: ASSFEQAYGYT
j_call: TRBJ1-6; clone_size: -; v_call: TRBV6-6; cdr3_aa: ASKRRDSENSPLH
j_call: TRBJ2-1; clone_size: -; v_call: TRBV10-3; cdr3_aa: ASTGTYNEQF
j_call: TRBJ1-5; clone_size: few; v_call: TRBV5-6; cdr3_aa: ASSLGGQGNQPQH
j_call: TRBJ1-2; clone_size: -; v_call: TRBV27; cdr3_aa: ASSLSRVHGYT
j_call: TRBJ2-2; clone_size: few; v_call: TRBV10-3; cdr3_aa: AIRAGGTGELF
j_call: TRBJ2-3; clone_size: -; v_call: TRBV6-4; cdr3_aa: ASSDRGGDTQY
j_call: TRBJ2-5; clone_size: few; v_call: TRBV7-6; cdr3_aa: ASTFKTEDKTQY
j_call: TRBJ1-1; clone_size: -; v_call: TRBV2; cdr3_aa: ASRGGQGNTEAF
j_call: TRBJ1-6; clone_size: few; v_call: TRBV6-5; cdr3_aa: ASSYQGRVGSPLH
j_call: TRBJ2-7; clone_size: -; v_call: TRBV29-1; cdr3_aa: SVRPGLDSYEQY
j_call: TRBJ2-2; clone_size: -; v_call: TRBV14; cdr3_aa: ASALGGPNTGELF
j_call: TRBJ1-2; clone_size: -; v_call: TRBV6-5; cdr3_aa: ASSSPGGARHGYT
j_call: TRBJ2-7; clone_size: -; v_call: TRBV27; cdr3_aa: ASSRAPDRGYEQY
j_call: TRBJ2-3; clone_size: -; v_call: TRBV6-6; cdr3_aa: ASSNLAGDTQY
j_call: TRBJ1-2; clone_size: -; v_call: TRBV27; cdr3_aa: ATGGGAYGYT
j_call: TRBJ1-1; clone_size: once; v_call: TRBV9; cdr3_aa: ASSARQGGNTEAF